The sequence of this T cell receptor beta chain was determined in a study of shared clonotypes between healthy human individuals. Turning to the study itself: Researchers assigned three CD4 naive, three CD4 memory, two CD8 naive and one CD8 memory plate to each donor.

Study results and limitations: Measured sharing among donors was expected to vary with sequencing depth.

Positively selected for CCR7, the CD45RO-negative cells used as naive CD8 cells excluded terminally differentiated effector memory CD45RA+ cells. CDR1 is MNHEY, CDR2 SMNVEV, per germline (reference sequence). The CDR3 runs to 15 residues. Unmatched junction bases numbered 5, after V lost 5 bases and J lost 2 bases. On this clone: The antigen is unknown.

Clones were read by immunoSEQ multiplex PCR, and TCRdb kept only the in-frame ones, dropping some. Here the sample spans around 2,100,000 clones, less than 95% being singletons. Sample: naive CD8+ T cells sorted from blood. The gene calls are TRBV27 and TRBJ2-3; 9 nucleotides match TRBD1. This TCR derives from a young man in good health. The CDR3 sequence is CASSMGQGTTDTQYF. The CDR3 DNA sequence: TGTGCCAGCAGTATGGGACAGGGCACCACAGATACGCAGTATTTT.